This entry describes one TCR beta chain. In the original workflow: Estimation of nucleated cell counts was performed using reference gene primer amplification. The data were produced by immunoSEQ multiplex PCR, yet TCRdb's version contains in-frame clones alone and is incomplete. The V and J calls and clone size are taken from that table; D and trimming were inferred from the DNA. The table has some 190,000 clones, over 75% seen once. The source of the sample is a study of blood T cell repertoires in COVID-19. Study-level information: PBMCs, B-cell-depleted T cells, or T cells provided the cDNA or gDNA that made up the material.

The V and J ends lost 1 base and 4 bases, in that order; junction bases with no gene match: 5. The germline V gene has CDR1 MGHRA and CDR2 YSYEKL. CDR3 length: 15 amino acids. This sequence joins TRBV4-1 and TRBJ1-2; 8 bases align to TRBD1. Sequenced sample: peripheral blood. The clonotype originates from a human donor with active or convalescent COVID-19. The donor label of this sample is uncertain. CDR3 DNA sequence: TGCGCCAGCAGCCAAGGGGCAGGGGGCGGCTATGGCTACACCTTC. Its translation is CASSQGAGGGYGYTF.